The 9 T cell receptor beta chains listed next were all sequenced from one sample in a study of cytomegalovirus exposure and HLA in healthy donors. Both 60 Vbeta primers and 13 Jbeta primers went into the PCR. This table comes from immunoSEQ multiplex PCR, and its TCRdb copy is limited to in-frame clones, with some not included. The sample has hundreds of thousands of clones, approximately 68% seen once. Sequenced material: PBMCs. The receptors here all came from a woman aged 30 to 39 in good health and CMV-seronegative.

The chain links TRBV27 to TRBJ2-7; D may be TRBD1 (5 bases). Per the germline V gene, CDR1 is MNHEY and CDR2 is SMNVEV (reference sequence). V gave up 2 bases and J gave up 9 bases, with 17 bases separating them. The CDR3 runs to 14 residues. In nucleotides, the CDR3 is TGTGCCAGCAGTTTAAGTTGGCAGGGTCAGGGGCAGTACTTC. This gives the protein CASSLSWQGQGQYF.

The V call is TRBV10-3, the J call TRBJ1-2; 7 bases fit TRBD1. J lost 2 bases, V lost 6 bases, and 6 bases had no gene match. The CDR3 length is 14 residues. Per the germline V gene, CDR1 is ENHRY and CDR2 is SYGVKD. CDR3 nucleotides: TGTGCCATCAGCCGGACAGGTGACAACTATGGCTACACCTTC. Its protein is CAISRTGDNYGYTF.

The V call is TRBV27, the J call TRBJ1-1, with D perhaps TRBD1 (5 bases). CDR1 is MNHEY, CDR2 SMNVEV, per germline (reference sequence). The V end lost 6 bases, the J end lost 0 bases, and 11 bases lay between the germline ends. The CDR3 has 14 residues. The CDR3 reads CASSLTAMNTEAFF. DNA for the CDR3: TGTGCCAGCAGCCTGACAGCTATGAACACTGAAGCTTTCTTT.

The chain combines TRBV6-5 with TRBJ2-1, with TRBD1 identical over 10 bases. V gave up 6 bases and J gave up 7 bases; unmatched junction bases: 6. CDR1 is MNHEY, CDR2 SVGAGI, per germline. This CDR3 has 14 amino acids. The CDR3 DNA reads TGTGCCAGCAGCCGGACAGGGGGTTGGAATGAGCAGTTCTTC. It translates to CASSRTGGWNEQFF.

The chain uses TRBV11-1 and TRBJ2-7; TRBD1 might be the D (5 bases). Trimming stripped 4 bases from V and 2 bases from J, with 12 bases between. The CDR3 is 14 residues long. Germline CDR1 is SGHAT and CDR2 is FQDESV (reference sequence). CDR3: CASSSSLGAYEQYF. CDR3 DNA sequence: TGTGCCAGCAGCTCCTCGCTAGGGGCCTACGAGCAGTACTTC.

The J gene is TRBJ2-7, the V gene TRBV30, with D maybe TRBD2 (6 bases). Germline CDR1 and CDR2: GTSNPN and SVGIG (reference sequence). Trimming removed 1 base from V and 4 bases from J, with 17 bases in between. The CDR3 is 15 residues long. The CDR3 spells CAWSEAGTGKYEQYF. The CDR3 coding sequence is TGTGCCTGGAGTGAGGCGGGGACGGGGAAGTACGAGCAGTACTTC. The whole variable domain, remainder taken from reference TRBV30 and TRBJ2-7, is SQTIHQWPATLVQPVGSPLSLECTVEGTSNPNLYWYRQAAGRGLQLLFYSVGIGQISSEVPQNLSASRPQDRQFILSSKKLLLSDSGFYLCAWSEAGTGKYEQYFGPGTRLTVT.

V gene TRBV18 combines with J gene TRBJ1-2; D ambiguous. The V and J ends lost 6 bases and 1 base respectively, with 9 bases between them. The V gene's germline CDR1 is KGHSH and CDR2 LQKENI. This CDR3 comprises 13 residues. This CDR3 reads CASSPGLNYGYTF. The DNA for the CDR3 is TGTGCCAGCTCGCCAGGACTTAACTATGGCTACACCTTC.

This clone showed up just once. This chain joins TRBV4-1 and TRBJ2-7; 10 bases agree with TRBD2. J was trimmed by 1 base and V by 4 bases; bases with no gene match: 10. Germline-derived CDR1 and CDR2 are MGHRA and YSYEKL. This CDR3 contains 17 residues. The DNA of the CDR3 is TGCGCCAGCAGCCGGGGAGAAGCGGGGGGGATTTCCTACGAGCAGTACTTC. Encoded protein: CASSRGEAGGISYEQYF.

V usage is TRBV6-5 and J usage is TRBJ1-1, with D uncertain. This CDR3 contains 14 residues. V lost 6 bases and J 0 bases, leaving 11 bases between the germline ends. Germline V gene lookup returns CDR1 MNHEY and CDR2 SVGAGI. The CDR3: CASSPEPMNTEAFF. Here the CDR3 DNA reads TGTGCCAGCAGCCCAGAACCCATGAACACTGAAGCTTTCTTT.